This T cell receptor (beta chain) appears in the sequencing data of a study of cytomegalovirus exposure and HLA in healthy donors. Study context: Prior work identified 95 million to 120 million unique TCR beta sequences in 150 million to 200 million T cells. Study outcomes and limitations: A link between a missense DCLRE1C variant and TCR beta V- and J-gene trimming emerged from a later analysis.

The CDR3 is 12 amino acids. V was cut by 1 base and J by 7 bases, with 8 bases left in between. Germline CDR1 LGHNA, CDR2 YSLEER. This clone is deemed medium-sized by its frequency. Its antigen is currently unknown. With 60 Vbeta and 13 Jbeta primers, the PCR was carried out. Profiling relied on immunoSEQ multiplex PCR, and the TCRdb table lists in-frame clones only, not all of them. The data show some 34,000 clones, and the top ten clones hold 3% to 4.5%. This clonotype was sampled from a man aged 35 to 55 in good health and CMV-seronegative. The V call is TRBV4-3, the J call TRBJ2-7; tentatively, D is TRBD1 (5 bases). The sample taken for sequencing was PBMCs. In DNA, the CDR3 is TGCGCCAGCAGCCAAGGTCAGGGAGAGCAGTACTTC. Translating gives CASSQGQGEQYF.